The 4 T cell receptor beta chains listed next were all sequenced from one sample in a study of T cell repertoires in cytomegalovirus infection (dated by TCRdb to 2018 to 2020). This sample's treatment or condition label indicates: in vitro stimulation with specific CMV peptide epitopes to enrich CMV-specific T cells. Their recognized antigens are unknown. The instrument given in TCRdb is Illumina HiSeq 1500. Using fastp trimming at Q25 and MiXCR clonotype assembly, TCRdb reanalyzed the public sequencing data and kept in-frame beta chains. Rows with a matching CDR3 protein are joined into one entry that keeps the most common DNA and genes. This sample gives roughly 700,000 distinct CDR3 sequences in total; roughly 30% of them show up just once. Roughly 20% of the sample is in the top ten clones. The sample consisted of cultured PBMCs, taken from culture after CMV antigen stimulation. The receptors were sampled from a human donor in good health (CMV status not recorded). Some clones in this sample may be carry-over from other donors' samples.

The J gene is TRBJ2-5, the V gene TRBV5-4; TRBD2 aligns across 10 bases. The V gene's germline CDR1 is SGHNT and CDR2 YYREEE (reference sequence). This CDR3 spans 15 amino acids. V was pared by 3 bases and J by 3 bases, with 5 bases of the junction left unmatched. CDR3: CASSSASGGEETQYF. CDR3 nucleotide sequence: TGTGCCAGCAGCTCCGCTAGCGGGGGAGAAGAGACCCAGTACTTC. Variable domain in full (rest from reference TRBV5-4 and TRBJ2-5): ETGVTQSPTHLIKTRGQQVTLRCSSQSGHNTVSWYQQALGQGPQFIFQYYREEENGRGNFPPRFSGLQFPNYSSELNVNALELDDSALYLCASSSASGGEETQYFGPGTRLLVL.

The V call is TRBV19, the J call TRBJ1-2, with D hard to call. Trimming pared 3 bases from V and 0 bases from J, leaving 8 bases between. The germline gives CDR1 LNHDA, CDR2 SQIVND (reference sequence). The CDR3 is 14 amino acids. CDR3 sequence reads: CASSILTANYGYTF. The CDR3 DNA follows: TGTGCCAGTAGTATTCTAACAGCTAACTATGGCTACACCTTC.

The table lists this clonotype with a few counts. The genes are TRBV20-1 and TRBJ2-7; no clear D gene. The CDR3 consists of 14 residues. Germline V gene sequence: CDR1 DFQATT, CDR2 SNEGSKA (reference sequence). Trimming left V 3 bases short and J 2 bases short, with 14 bases between. CDR3 residues: CSASRRRPPYEQYF. As DNA, the CDR3 is TGCAGTGCTAGCCGACGGCGGCCCCCCTACGAGCAGTACTTC.

This chain uses TRBV7-2 with TRBJ2-1; tentative D call: TRBD1 (5 bases). The CDR3 sequence is 14 residues long. Trimming stripped 5 bases from V and 9 bases from J, with 17 bases between. Germline CDR1 SGHTA, CDR2 FQGNSA. CDR3 DNA: TGTGCCAGCAGCCATCAGGGAAAATCAGTTGAGCAGTTCTTC. This codes for CASSHQGKSVEQFF.